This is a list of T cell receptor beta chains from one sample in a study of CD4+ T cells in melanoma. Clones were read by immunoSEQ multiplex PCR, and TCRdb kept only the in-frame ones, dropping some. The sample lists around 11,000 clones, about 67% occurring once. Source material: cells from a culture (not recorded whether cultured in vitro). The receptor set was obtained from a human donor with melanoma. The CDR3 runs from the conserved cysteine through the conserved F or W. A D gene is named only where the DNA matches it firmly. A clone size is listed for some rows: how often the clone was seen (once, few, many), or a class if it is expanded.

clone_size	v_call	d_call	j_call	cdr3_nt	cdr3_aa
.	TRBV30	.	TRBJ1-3	TGTGCCTGGAGTACAGGACGGTACTCTGGAAACACCATATATTTT	CAWSTGRYSGNTIYF
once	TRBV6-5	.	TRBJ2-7	TGTGCCAGCAGTTACTCGCGTTTCGGGGCGGGATACGAGCAGTACTTC	CASSYSRFGAGYEQYF
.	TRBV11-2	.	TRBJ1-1	TGTGCCAGCAGCTTAGGGTGGGGGCAGGGAAGGTTTACTGAAGCTTTCTTT	CASSLGWGQGRFTEAFF
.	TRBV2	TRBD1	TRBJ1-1	TGTGCCAGCATCGCGACAGGGGCAATCACTGAAGCTTTCTTT	CASIATGAITEAFF
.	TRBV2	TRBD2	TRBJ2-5	TGTGCCAGCAGTGATATGTTTCTAGCGGGGCCCCCCCAAGAGACCCAGTACTTC	CASSDMFLAGPPQETQYF
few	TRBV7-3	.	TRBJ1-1	TGTGCCAGCAGCTCCTCGGGGGGGGCTGAAGCTTTCTTT	CASSSSGGAEAFF
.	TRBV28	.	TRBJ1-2	TGTGCCAGCAGTTCACCTCTTTCATCAGGGCCCCTTAACTATGGCTACACCTTC	CASSSPLSSGPLNYGYTF
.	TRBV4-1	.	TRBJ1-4	TGCGCCAGCAGCCAAATAGTTGCAACTAATGAAAAACTGTTTTTT	CASSQIVATNEKLFF
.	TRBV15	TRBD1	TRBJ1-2	TGTGCCACCAGCAGAGATCCGGGACAGAACTATGGCTACACCTTC	CATSRDPGQNYGYTF
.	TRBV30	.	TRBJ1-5	TGTGCCTGGAGTGTTAGTGCAGGGGTCAACAATCAGCCCCAGCATTTT	CAWSVSAGVNNQPQHF
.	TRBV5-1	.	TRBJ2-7	TGCGCCAGCAGCTTGTGGGCAGGAATCGTTTACGAGCAGTACTTC	CASSLWAGIVYEQYF
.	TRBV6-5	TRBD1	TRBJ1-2	TGTGCCAGCAGTTCGAGGGGGCAGGGCTACACCTTC	CASSSRGQGYTF
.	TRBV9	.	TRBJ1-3	TGTGCCAGCAGCGTCCGGGACCCCTCCTCTGGAAACACCATATATTTT	CASSVRDPSSGNTIYF
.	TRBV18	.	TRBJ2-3	TGTGCCAGCTCACCACGCCAGGGGAACACAGATACGCAGTATTTT	CASSPRQGNTDTQYF
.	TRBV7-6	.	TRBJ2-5	TGTGCCAGCAGCTTGAGTAGGAATTCACAAGAGACCCAGTACTTC	CASSLSRNSQETQYF
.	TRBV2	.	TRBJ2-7	TGTGCCAGCAACCCCTTTCGTGAGTTGGGGCAAACCTACGAGCAGTACTTC	CASNPFRELGQTYEQYF
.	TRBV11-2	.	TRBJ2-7	TGTGCCAGCAGACACACTAGTGGGGGGCCCTACGAGCAGTACTTC	CASRHTSGGPYEQYF
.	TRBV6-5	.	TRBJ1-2	TGTGCCAGCACTAGGGGATTGGGCTATGGCTACACCTTC	CASTRGLGYGYTF
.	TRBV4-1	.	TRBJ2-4	TGCGCCAGCAGCCCTCCGGTGTACCGAAAAAACATTCAGTACTTC	CASSPPVYRKNIQYF
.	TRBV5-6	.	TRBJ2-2	TGTGCCAGCAGCGTCATGGGTGGTCCAGGGCTAAACACCGGGGAGCTGTTTTTT	CASSVMGGPGLNTGELFF
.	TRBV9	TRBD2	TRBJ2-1	TGTGCCAGCAGCTCCCGCGGGACGGGGGGCAATGAGCAGTTCTTC	CASSSRGTGGNEQFF
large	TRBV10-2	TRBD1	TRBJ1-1	TGCGCCAGCAGTAGACAGGGGAGTGGCACTGAAGCTTTCTTT	CASSRQGSGTEAFF
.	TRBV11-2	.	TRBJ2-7	TGTGCCAGCAGCTTACTCCGGTTCGCCGAGCAGTACTTC	CASSLLRFAEQYF
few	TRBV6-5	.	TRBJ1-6	TGTGCCAGCAGTTACGGGGCCGGGAATTCACCCCTCCACTTT	CASSYGAGNSPLHF
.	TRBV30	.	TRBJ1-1	TGTGCCTGGATCCTACACCAGCGACGGGCAGAAGCTTTCTTT	CAWILHQRRAEAFF
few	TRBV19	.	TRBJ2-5	TGTGCCAGTAATCTGGGGTGGGCACAGGAGACCCAGTACTTC	CASNLGWAQETQYF
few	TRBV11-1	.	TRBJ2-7	TGTGCCAGCAGCATGTCAGGGCCCTACGAGCAGTACTTC	CASSMSGPYEQYF
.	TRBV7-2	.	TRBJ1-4	TGTGCCAGCAGCTTAGTACGGGCCGGGGAAAAACTGTTTTTT	CASSLVRAGEKLFF
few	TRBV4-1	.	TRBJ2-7	TGCGCCAGCAGCCAAGGCCCAGCGGCCTCCACAAATGAGCAGTACTTC	CASSQGPAASTNEQYF
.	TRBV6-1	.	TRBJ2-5	TGTGCCACAAGGGGTAACCAAGAGACCCAGTACTTC	CATRGNQETQYF
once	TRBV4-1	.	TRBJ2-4	TGCGCCAGCAGCCAAGTGCAAAGCTCCGCCAAAAACATTCAGTACTTC	CASSQVQSSAKNIQYF
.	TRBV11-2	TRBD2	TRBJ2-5	TGTGCCAGCAGCTCCCTAAAGGGACTAGCGGGGGTCAGAGAGACCCAGTACTTC	CASSSLKGLAGVRETQYF
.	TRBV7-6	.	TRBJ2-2	TGTGCCAGCAGCCCCACGGCCAGGGCAGGCGTCGGGGAGCTGTTTTTT	CASSPTARAGVGELFF
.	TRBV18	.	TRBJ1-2	TGTGCCAGCTCACCAGCGGCAGGGGCTCTCTATGGCTACACCTTC	CASSPAAGALYGYTF
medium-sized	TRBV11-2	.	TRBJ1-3	TGTGCCAGCAGCTCTATTACCTCTGGAAACACCATATATTTT	CASSSITSGNTIYF
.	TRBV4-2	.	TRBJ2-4	TGTGCCAGCAGCCAAGAGGGGGCCGTCCTACTAGCCAAAAACATTCAGTACTTC	CASSQEGAVLLAKNIQYF
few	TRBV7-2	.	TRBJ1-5	TGTGCCAGCAGCCCAGTAGATCAGCCCCAGCATTTT	CASSPVDQPQHF
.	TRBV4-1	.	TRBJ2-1	TGCGCCAGCAGCCAACAGCTCGGCTACAATGAGCAGTTCTTC	CASSQQLGYNEQFF
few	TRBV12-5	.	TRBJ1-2	TGTGCTAGTGGGTCTAACTCTCGCTACACCTTC	CASGSNSRYTF
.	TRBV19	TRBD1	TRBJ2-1	TGTGCCAGTCAGCCCCGGGACAGGGTACGCAATGAGCAGTTCTTC	CASQPRDRVRNEQFF
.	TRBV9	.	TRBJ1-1	TGTGCCAGCAGCGTAGTACCGGCGATGAACACTGAAGCTTTCTTT	CASSVVPAMNTEAFF
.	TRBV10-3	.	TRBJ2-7	TGTGCCATCAGTGAGAGTCCCCAGCGGAACTCCTACGAGCAGTACTTC	CAISESPQRNSYEQYF